Only a few counts were recorded for the clone carrying this TCR beta chain. The V end was cut by 3 bases, the J end by 6 bases, with 12 bases between. The CDR3 runs 13 residues. Germline V gives CDR1 SGHTA, CDR2 FQGNSA. This sample was included in a study of response to subunit inactivated influenza vaccine. TCRdb re-derived calls from the RT-PCR reads in MiXCR, one entry per CDR3 protein. The profile shows a few hundred thousand distinct CDR3 sequences, about 14% of them singletons. The rearrangement joins TRBV7-2 to TRBJ2-7, with a possible D match to TRBD2 (6 bases). This sample comprised PBMCs from blood, obtained approximately 13 days after vaccination. The source is a man aged 50 to 60 who received an inactivated influenza vaccine. CDR3 coding DNA: TGTGCCAGCAGCTTTTCGGGAGCACGCGAGCAGTACTTC. Translating it yields CASSFSGAREQYF.